A selection of T cell receptor beta chains follows, all from one sample in a study of blood T cell repertoires in COVID-19. Measured with immunoSEQ multiplex PCR; TCRdb has only the in-frame clones, and not every one. Of under 60,000 clones listed, roughly 91% are singletons. Sequencing used peripheral blood. Source of these receptors: a human donor in a cohort sampled during active COVID-19. Both conserved end residues are part of each CDR3. D genes are given only for firm matches. Part of the rows lack a size; the others show once, few, many or a class for expanded clones.

>TRBV7-3|TRBJ2-1|TRBD2|NA
TGTGCCAGCAGCTCCTCCAAACTTAAGCGGGAGGGTGGGTACGAGCAGTTCTTC
CASSSSKLKREGGYEQFF
>TRBV3-1/TRBV3-2|TRBJ1-1|NA|NA
TGTGCCAGCAGCCCGGGACTTAACACTGAAGCTTTCTTT
CASSPGLNTEAFF
>TRBV19|TRBJ2-1|TRBD2|once
TGTGCCAGTACCCGGACTAGCGGGAGCTCCTACAATGAGCAGTTCTTC
CASTRTSGSSYNEQFF
>TRBV7-3|TRBJ2-2|TRBD2|NA
TGTGCCAGCAGCCTAACCGGGACTAGCGGGTTCGGGGAGCTGTTTTTT
CASSLTGTSGFGELFF
>TRBV7-2|TRBJ1-4|NA|once
TGTGCCAGCAGCGCCGGACTCGGGGAAAAACTGTTTTTT
CASSAGLGEKLFF
>TRBV5-1|TRBJ2-7|TRBD1|NA
TGCGCCAGCAGCCAGATGGGGACAGGGGCCTACGAGCAGTACTTC
CASSQMGTGAYEQYF
>TRBV3-1/TRBV3-2|TRBJ1-4|TRBD1|NA
TGTGCCAGCAGCTCTGGGACAGGGAGTCGTAATGAAAAACTGTTTTTT
CASSSGTGSRNEKLFF
>TRBV10-3|TRBJ2-2|NA|NA
TGTGCCATCAGTGTGGGACAACCAAACACCGGGGAGCTGTTTTTT
CAISVGQPNTGELFF
>TRBV7-2|TRBJ2-1|NA|NA
TGTGCCAGCATCCCTATAGCGGACTCCTACAATGAGCAGTTCTTC
CASIPIADSYNEQFF
>TRBV11-3|TRBJ2-5|NA|NA
TGTGCCAGCAGCTTAGGCGGAGAAGAGACCCAGTACTTC
CASSLGGEETQYF
>TRBV19|TRBJ1-1|TRBD1|NA
TGTGCCAGTAGCGATCCGGGACAGGGGAAAACTGAAGCTTTCTTT
CASSDPGQGKTEAFF
>TRBV7-9|TRBJ2-1|NA|once
TGTGCCAGCAGCTCACAGGGCTATGAGCAGTTCTTC
CASSSQGYEQFF
>TRBV19|TRBJ1-1|TRBD1|NA
TGTGCCAGTAGTATAGAACCGGGACAGGGGGTCGCTGAAGCTTTCTTT
CASSIEPGQGVAEAFF
>TRBV19|TRBJ1-3|NA|once
TGTGCCAGTAGTACAACTGGAAACACCATATATTTT
CASSTTGNTIYF
>TRBV6-6|TRBJ2-7|TRBD1|NA
TGTGCCAGCAGTTACTTTGAGGGGGCCAACGAGCAGTACTTC
CASSYFEGANEQYF
>TRBV5-1|TRBJ2-7|TRBD2|NA
TGCGCCAGCAGCAGGAGCGGGAGTACCTCCTACGAGCAGTACTTC
CASSRSGSTSYEQYF
>TRBV28|TRBJ1-1|NA|NA
TGTGCCAGCAGTTTATTTCTCCGGACAGAAATTGCTTTCTTT
CASSLFLRTEIAFF
>TRBV2|TRBJ2-7|NA|NA
TGTGCCAGCAGGTTGGATAGCGGACCCTACGAGCAGTACTTC
CASRLDSGPYEQYF
>TRBV7-9|TRBJ1-3|NA|NA
TGTGCCAGCAGCTTAGTTGGCAGGGTATCGAACTCTGGAAACACCATATATTTT
CASSLVGRVSNSGNTIYF
>TRBV5-1|TRBJ2-1|NA|NA
TGCGCCAGCAGCCAGTACAATGAGCAGTTCTTC
CASSQYNEQFF
>TRBV3-1/TRBV3-2|TRBJ2-6|NA|NA
TGTGCCAGCAGCCGAGTCGGGGAGCTCTCTGGGGCCAACGTCCTGACTTTC
CASSRVGELSGANVLTF
>TRBV11-3|TRBJ2-2|NA|NA
TGTGCCAGCAGCTTCACCCTGGCTTTGGACACCGGGGAGCTGTTTTTT
CASSFTLALDTGELFF
>TRBV19|TRBJ1-3|TRBD1|NA
TGTGCCAGTAGTCCCCGGACAGGGGTACACACCATATATTTT
CASSPRTGVHTIYF
>TRBV30|TRBJ1-4|NA|once
TGTGCCTACAGGTCTAATGAAAAACTGTTTTTT
CAYRSNEKLFF
>TRBV6-1|TRBJ2-1|TRBD2|NA
TGTGCCAGCAGTGAATTCGGGCTAGCGGGAGGGCCCTACAATGAGCAGTTCTTC
CASSEFGLAGGPYNEQFF
>TRBV3-1/TRBV3-2|TRBJ2-2|NA|NA
TGTGCCAGCAGCCGGCCGGGACTCAACACCGGGGAGCTGTTTTTT
CASSRPGLNTGELFF
>TRBV19|TRBJ2-3|NA|NA
TGTGCCAGTAGTATCACCGGGGCAGATACGCAGTATTTT
CASSITGADTQYF
>TRBV6-5|TRBJ2-1|NA|NA
TGTGCCAGCAGGTTCCAGGCGCGGGGTTCTGAGCAGTTCTTC
CASRFQARGSEQFF
>TRBV30|TRBJ2-7|NA|NA
TGTGCCTGGAGTGTGGGGAGTATGGGATTTCTGTACTTC
CAWSVGSMGFLYF
>TRBV5-1|TRBJ2-5|TRBD1|NA
TGCGCCAGCAGCGGCCGGGACAGCGAAGAGACCCAGTACTTC
CASSGRDSEETQYF
>TRBV10-2|TRBJ1-6|NA|NA
TGCGCCAGCAGCCCCCGGGGGGGCAATTCACCCCTCCACTTT
CASSPRGGNSPLHF
>TRBV18|TRBJ2-7|TRBD2|once
TGTGCCAGCTCACCACCAATGGGGGGGGTCTACGAGCAGTACTTC
CASSPPMGGVYEQYF
>TRBV5-4|TRBJ2-7|TRBD1|NA
TGTGCCAGCAGCTGGGAGCCGGGACAGACATACTACGAGCAGTACTTC
CASSWEPGQTYYEQYF
>TRBV27|TRBJ2-7|TRBD1|NA
TGTGCCGCCGGCCCAGGGGGCGGCTACGAGCAGTACTTC
CAAGPGGGYEQYF
>TRBV4-1|TRBJ2-7|NA|NA
TGCGCCAGCAGCCATTCCCCGACAGAATACGAGCAGTACTTC
CASSHSPTEYEQYF
>TRBV5-5|TRBJ1-2|NA|NA
TGTGCCAGCAGCTTCGCGCCTACCGCAGGCCCCTACTATGGCTACACCTTC
CASSFAPTAGPYYGYTF
>TRBV7-9|TRBJ2-4|TRBD2|NA
TGTGCCAGCAGCCCGCCTAGCGGGAATAGAAACATTCAGTACTTC
CASSPPSGNRNIQYF
>TRBV9|TRBJ2-7|NA|NA
TGTGCCAGCAGCCCTCGGGAGAGCTACGAGCAGTACTTC
CASSPRESYEQYF
>TRBV6-5|TRBJ1-2|TRBD1|NA
TGTGCCAGCAGCCTCTCCAGGCAGGGGGTGGGCTACACCTTC
CASSLSRQGVGYTF
>TRBV5-1|TRBJ2-7|TRBD2|NA
TGCGCCAGCAGCCTCACACTAGCGGGAGGCTTGCACGAGCAGTACTTC
CASSLTLAGGLHEQYF
>TRBV28|TRBJ2-7|NA|NA
TGTGCCAGCAGTTTAACAGGGAGTTGGTTCCACGAGCAGTACTTC
CASSLTGSWFHEQYF
>TRBV11-2|TRBJ1-3|NA|NA
TGTGCCAGCAGCTTAGTTCGTGCAGGGTCTGGGGTTTCTGGAAACACCATATATTTT
CASSLVRAGSGVSGNTIYF